These T cell receptor beta chains were read from a single sample in a study of cytomegalovirus exposure and HLA in healthy donors. TCRdb keeps only in-frame clones here, not all; method: immunoSEQ multiplex PCR. Of about 200,000 clones in the sample, more than 75% were seen once. Sequenced material: PBMCs. All receptors come from a woman between 40 and 50 years old in good health and CMV-seronegative. The CDR3 runs from the conserved cysteine through the conserved F or W.

TRBV11-2 | CASSLALAGSYNEQFF
TRBV13 | CASSLRGGSTDTQYF
TRBV7-6 | CASSPGTGYSIQYF
TRBV28 | CASRRTLEPQHF
TRBV5-1 | CASSLAGSWGGATEAFF
TRBV6-1 | CASQAGGAHNEQFF
TRBV6-5 | CASSSSPVREQYF
TRBV28 | CASSFRRGTQPQHF
TRBV5-4 | CASSLFSGSSYEQYF
TRBV5-6 | CASSPSDRDGNTIYF
TRBV6-4 | CASSLFVGQGFNEQFF
TRBV4-1 | CASSRLYGNSGYTF
TRBV7-9 | CSSSLSVGAGVYADTQYF
TRBV19 | CASSIGDRVADTQYF
TRBV18 | CASSPGDRSNSPLHF
TRBV29-1 | CSTGRNTEAFF
TRBV13 | CASSLGGRGSSYNEQFF
TRBV29-1 | CSVDRGTGELFF
TRBV7-9 | CASSLGQGPDSNQPQHF
TRBV5-1 | CASSSDGRSRDEQFF
TRBV5-1 | CASSFSGQGSEQYF
TRBV29-1 | CSVGQGDYEQYF
TRBV15 | CATSRGGTDTQYF
TRBV2 | CASTGGPTGELFF
TRBV18 | CASSPKQARNTGELFF
TRBV28 | CASSLPGRGLAIYEQYF
TRBV19 | CASSIFFGNTIYF
TRBV5-4 | CASSLGQAETQYF
TRBV5-4 | CASSSGGTGDTEAFF
TRBV7-8 | CASSQGMSSGIGIQPQHF
TRBV5-6 | CANSLRGFGELFF
TRBV6-5 | CASSYSGGVGELFF
TRBV19 | CASNPLSRASGSSTYNEQFF
TRBV5-6 | CASKTGVGNREAFF
TRBV30 | CAWSTHSNQPQHF
TRBV7-3 | CASSFGVLSLGEQFF
TRBV2 | CASSRRERGEQYF
TRBV30 | CAWSVLWGEETQYF
TRBV27 | CASSSYRGTAGELFF
TRBV18 | CASSPSRSGRLTNYGYTF
TRBV28 | CASSSSRTAGEQYF
TRBV6-1 | CASSGLSYEQYF
TRBV19 | CASSIGASGDTEAFF